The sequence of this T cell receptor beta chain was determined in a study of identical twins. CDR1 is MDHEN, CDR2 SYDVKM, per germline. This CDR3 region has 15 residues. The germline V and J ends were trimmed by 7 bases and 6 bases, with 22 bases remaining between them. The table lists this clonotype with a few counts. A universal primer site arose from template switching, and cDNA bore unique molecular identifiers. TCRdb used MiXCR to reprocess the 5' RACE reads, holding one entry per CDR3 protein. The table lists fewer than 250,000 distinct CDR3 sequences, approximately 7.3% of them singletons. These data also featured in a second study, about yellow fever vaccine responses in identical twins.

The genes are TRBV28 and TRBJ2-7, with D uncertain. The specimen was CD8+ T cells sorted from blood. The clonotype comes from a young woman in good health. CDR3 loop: CASNPEEDRLGEQYF. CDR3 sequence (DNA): TGTGCCAGCAACCCTGAAGAAGACCGTTTAGGCGAGCAGTACTTC.